The next 18 T cell receptor beta chains were all read from a single sample in a study of identical twins. TCRdb processed the 5' RACE reads anew with MiXCR; each CDR3 protein has one entry. The sample lists about 570,000 distinct CDR3 sequences; approximately 9.6% were seen once. The sample also formed part of further work on yellow fever vaccine responses in identical twins.

The source material was PBMCs. All receptors come from a woman under 30 in good health.

This clonotype has a count of ten or more. This chain uses TRBV11-1 with TRBJ2-1; D is possibly TRBD2 (6 bases). The V end was cut by 3 bases, the J end by 6 bases, with 27 bases between. Germline V lookup: CDR1 SGHAT, CDR2 FQDESV (reference sequence). CDR3 length: 19 amino acids. CDR3 in amino acids: CASSFFGGSSLHRVNEQFF. The CDR3 DNA reads as TGTGCCAGCAGCTTTTTCGGGGGTTCTAGTCTCCATCGTGTCAATGAGCAGTTCTTC.

The sample holds many counts of this clonotype. This chain's CDR3 is CASSPIPEAKNIQYF. Written as DNA, the CDR3 is TGTGCCAGCAGCCCAATTCCTGAAGCCAAAAACATTCAGTACTTC. The chain carries TRBV7-9 and TRBJ2-4; no reliable D call. From germline, CDR1 is SEHNR and CDR2 FQNEAQ (reference sequence). The CDR3 loop spans 15 amino acids. Trimming stripped 5 bases from V and 0 bases from J, with 11 bases between.

The chain uses TRBV12-3 or TRBV12-4 and TRBJ2-1, with 11 bases aligning to TRBD2. The CDR3 extends over 20 amino acids. Losses at the gene ends were 8 bases for V and 7 bases for J; bases not matched to a gene: 25. The CDR3 bases are TGTGCCAGCTCCGGACCCGCTACCCCCAGGTTAGCGGGGGGGTGGAATGAGCAGTTCTTC. Amino acid sequence: CASSGPATPRLAGGWNEQFF.

The sample holds many counts of this clonotype. The CDR3 DNA follows: TGTGCCAGCAGGGGGAATTCACCCCTCCACTTT. As protein: CASRGNSPLHF. The chain recombines TRBV12-3 or TRBV12-4 with TRBJ1-6; D uncertain. Trimming left V 6 bases short and J 7 bases short, with 4 bases between. The CDR3 has 11 amino acids.

This clonotype came up a few times. The V call is TRBV2, the J call TRBJ2-2; D is unclear. V was pared by 6 bases and J by 7 bases, with 9 bases between. Germline CDR1 and CDR2: SNHLY and FYNNEI. This CDR3 spans 12 amino acids. CDR3 amino acids: CASSGSVGELFF. The CDR3 DNA reads as TGTGCCAGCAGCGGGTCAGTCGGGGAGCTGTTTTTT.

This clonotype was observed at least ten times. V and J are TRBV9 and TRBJ2-1; 9 bases are shared with TRBD1. This CDR3 has 15 amino acids. Germline CDR1 reads SGDLS; CDR2 reads YYNGEE. The J segment lost 2 bases and the V segment lost 0 bases, leaving 0 bases of the junction unmatched. The CDR3 sequence is CASSVGQGAYNEQFF. CDR3 in DNA: TGTGCCAGCAGCGTAGGACAGGGGGCCTACAATGAGCAGTTCTTC.

Turning to this clonotype: Since a much larger clone is just one base distant, this may be a read error. The CDR3 loop is CASSRPGLAEASGGELFF. The CDR3 coding sequence is TGTGCCAGCAGCCGACCGGGACTAGCGGAAGCGTCGGGCGGGGAGCTGTTTTTT. The V and J genes are TRBV11-2 and TRBJ2-2, with TRBD2 matching 11 bases. The germline gives CDR1 SGHAT, CDR2 FQNNGV. The J segment lost 7 bases and the V segment lost 5 bases, leaving 15 bases of the junction unmatched. The CDR3 has 18 amino acids.

This clonotype has only a few counts. The chain has TRBV12-3 or TRBV12-4 and TRBJ1-3; 8 positions agree with TRBD1. This CDR3 region has 17 residues. The V gene end was trimmed by 0 bases and the J gene end by 4 bases; junction bases not matched to a gene: 8. DNA of the CDR3: TGTGCCAGCAGTTTAGCTGGGCCTAGGACAGGGGGAAACACCATATATTTT. Its translation is CASSLAGPRTGGNTIYF.

The V gene is TRBV9, the J gene TRBJ1-6; 8 bases map to TRBD1. CDR3 size: 14 residues. The germline V gene encodes CDR1 SGDLS and CDR2 YYNGEE. V shed 3 bases, J shed 6 bases, and the junction held 2 bases outside the gene matches. The CDR3 spells CASSATGVNSPLHF. The CDR3 bases are TGTGCCAGCAGCGCGACAGGGGTTAATTCACCCCTCCACTTT.

This clonotype came up a few times. The V gene is TRBV15, the J gene TRBJ1-1; 10 bases fit TRBD1. Germline CDR1 is LNHNV and CDR2 is YYDKDF (reference sequence). J lost 13 bases, V lost 3 bases, and 8 bases had no gene match. The CDR3 is 13 amino acids. The CDR3 bases are TGTGCCACCAGCAGCGGACCGGGACAGGGGAATTTCTTT. It encodes CATSSGPGQGNFF.

V gene TRBV6-6 combines with J gene TRBJ2-7; weak D call: TRBD1 (5 bases). CDR1 is MNHNY, CDR2 SVGAGI, per germline (reference sequence). The CDR3 runs 12 residues. With 7 bases removed from V and 7 bases from J, the gap between germline ends came to 14 bases. The CDR3 reads CASNLGVGEQYF. The DNA for the CDR3 is TGTGCCAGCAACTTAGGGGTGGGGGAGCAGTACTTC.

This clonotype was counted many times. The chain carries TRBV4-3 and TRBJ2-5; D is perhaps TRBD2 (6 bases). V lost 1 base, J lost 7 bases, and 13 bases lay in between. Germline V lookup: CDR1 LGHNA, CDR2 YSLEER. The CDR3 runs to 14 residues. The CDR3 DNA reads TGCGCCAGCAGCCAAGTACCGGGGGAAGGGACCCAGTACTTC. Protein: CASSQVPGEGTQYF.

Many counts were recorded for this clonotype. J is TRBJ2-1 and V is TRBV6-1; D gene ambiguous. This CDR3 has 14 amino acids. V lost 5 bases and J 2 bases, leaving 10 bases between the germline ends. CDR1 and CDR2 (germline): MNHNS, SASEGT. CDR3 loop: CASSTDRAYNEQFF. Written as DNA, the CDR3 is TGTGCCAGCAGTACGGACCGCGCCTACAATGAGCAGTTCTTC.

The chain recombines TRBV10-3 with TRBJ2-1; 10 bases align to TRBD2. Germline CDR1 and CDR2: ENHRY and SYGVKD. J gave up 12 bases and V 8 bases, and 10 bases lay outside the gene matches. This CDR3 has 13 residues. CDR3 region: CAIRGRLAGAQFF. The CDR3 DNA reads TGTGCCATCCGAGGTCGACTAGCGGGCGCGCAGTTCTTC.

This clonotype was picked up many times. V gene TRBV20-1 combines with J gene TRBJ1-2; possibly TRBD1 for D (5 bases). Germline CDR1 reads DFQATT; CDR2 reads SNEGSKA (reference sequence). V was pared by 4 bases and J by 5 bases, with 17 bases between. The CDR3 runs 14 residues. The CDR3 coding sequence is TGCAGTGCTAAAGATTCAGGGAGAACTTATGGCTACACCTTC. Its translation: CSAKDSGRTYGYTF.

At least ten counts were recorded for this clonotype. The chain couples TRBV3-1 to TRBJ1-1, with D maybe TRBD1 (5 bases). The ends were cut back, 4 bases at V and 8 bases at J, with 14 bases in the middle. Germline CDR1 LGHDT, CDR2 YNNKEL (reference sequence). CDR3 size: 13 residues. The DNA for the CDR3 is TGTGCCAGCAGCCCTTCCTTCCAGGGAGAAGCTTTCTTT. Translated: CASSPSFQGEAFF.

In its sample, this clonotype was seen a few times. This chain connects TRBV29-1 to TRBJ2-1; D not resolved. V lost 4 bases to trimming and J lost 6 bases, with 19 bases between them. The CDR3 has 15 amino acids. Germline CDR1 reads SQVTM; CDR2 reads ANQGSEA. CDR3 loop: CSVGGNRVDGNEQFF. The CDR3 DNA reads as TGCAGCGTTGGGGGTAATAGGGTTGACGGCAATGAGCAGTTCTTC.

This clonotype has at least ten counts. This chain joins TRBV2 and TRBJ1-1, with a tentative D call TRBD1 (5 bases). V was pared by 10 bases and J by 0 bases, with 15 bases between. This CDR3 region has 14 residues. Germline V CDR1 and CDR2: SNHLY, FYNNEI. The CDR3 bases are TGTGCCACCTTGAACCGGGGGTTGAACACTGAAGCTTTCTTT. Its protein product is CATLNRGLNTEAFF. Full variable domain (remainder filled in from reference TRBV2 and TRBJ1-1): EPEVTQTPSHQVTQMGQEVILRCVPISNHLYFYWYRQILGQKVEFLVSFYNNEISEKSEIFDDQFSVERPDGSNFTLKIRSTKLEDSAMYFCATLNRGLNTEAFFGQGTRLTVV.